This is a list of T cell receptor beta chains from one sample in a study of monozygotic twins with inflammatory bowel disease. TCRdb processed the 5' RACE reads again and assigns one entry to each CDR3 protein, with no DNA. Its table records 350,000 to 500,000 distinct CDR3 sequences. Sequenced: blood. All receptors come from a human donor with ulcerative colitis or Crohn's disease, or a healthy co-twin of an affected twin (not recorded which). CDR3s include the opening cysteine and the closing phenylalanine or tryptophan.

j_call v_call cdr3_aa
TRBJ2-7 TRBV6-2/TRBV6-3 CASSPAGGHPYF
TRBJ1-2 TRBV20-1 CSASWREGYTF
TRBJ1-6 TRBV27 CASSGADYNSPLHF
TRBJ1-5 TRBV20-1 CSASLGQPQHF
TRBJ1-2 TRBV7-2 CASSLVVVGSYGYTF
TRBJ1-2 TRBV6-2/TRBV6-3 CASGQGRPTYGYTF
TRBJ1-1 TRBV6-5 CASSYSRSAPEAFF
TRBJ1-5 TRBV12-3/TRBV12-4 CASSLAGAGQPQHF
TRBJ1-1 TRBV18 CASSPGKAYLNTEAFF
TRBJ2-1 TRBV11-2 CASSFDRHEQFF
TRBJ1-6 TRBV20-1 CSAKNRDRAWNSPLHF
TRBJ2-3 TRBV19 CASRTTGTDTQYF
TRBJ1-3 TRBV6-1 CASSQGGGSSGNTIYF
TRBJ2-1 TRBV20-1 CSARVGTLDNEQFF
TRBJ2-7 TRBV20-1 CSARYSGRAYEQYF
TRBJ1-6 TRBV23-1 CASSQSRNSRVENSPLHF
TRBJ1-1 TRBV3-1 CASSQDPQAKNTEAFF
TRBJ2-7 TRBV5-1 CASSPLAGESDEQYF
TRBJ2-1 TRBV11-2 CASSSPGQGSYNEQFF
TRBJ2-1 TRBV7-2 CASSAYNNEQFF
TRBJ2-1 TRBV29-1 CSVDGGREWFNEQFF
TRBJ1-1 TRBV19 CASTRVGGHTEAFF
TRBJ2-3 TRBV6-2/TRBV6-3 CASSYSTKRDSQDTDTQYF
TRBJ2-2 TRBV15 CATSRQGGDTGELFF
TRBJ1-5 TRBV6-2/TRBV6-3 CASSSAYGQPQHF
TRBJ2-2 TRBV6-6 CASRSRDNTGELFF
TRBJ2-5 TRBV28 CASSPFELTETQYF
TRBJ2-7 TRBV7-2 CASSLSGSGFYEQYF
TRBJ2-1 TRBV19 CASSTSGREQFF
TRBJ2-3 TRBV7-2 CASSSGTSPDTQYF
TRBJ2-1 TRBV5-1 CASSPPRPSNEQFF